This is a list of T cell receptor beta chains from one sample in a study of T cell clones after liver transplantation. TCRdb's copy holds only in-frame clones and misses some; the assay was immunoSEQ multiplex PCR. The sample shows some 59,000 clones, 70% to 75% of them seen only once. Source: CD4+ T cells from blood, taken before liver transplant. The receptors originated from a human donor who received a liver transplant. Each CDR3 is given with its conserved first and last residue. Fields, in order: clone size, D gene, J gene, V gene, CDR3 protein, CDR3 DNA. D genes are given only for firm matches. Only part of the rows carry a size: once, few, many, or a class if the clone is expanded.

NA | NA | TRBJ2-5 | TRBV6-5 | CASSTFTGTQETQYF | TGTGCCAGCAGTACGTTCACAGGGACCCAAGAGACCCAGTACTTC
NA | TRBD1 | TRBJ2-5 | TRBV7-9 | CASSTGTAIQETQYF | TGTGCCAGCAGTACTGGGACAGCCATCCAAGAGACCCAGTACTTC
NA | NA | TRBJ2-4 | TRBV9 | CASSVGRVAKNIQYF | TGTGCCAGCAGCGTAGGGCGGGTAGCCAAAAACATTCAGTACTTC
NA | NA | TRBJ1-1 | TRBV7-8 | CASSLAFQNTEAFF | TGTGCCAGCAGCTTAGCGTTTCAGAACACTGAAGCTTTCTTT
NA | NA | TRBJ2-5 | TRBV27 | CASSLFGPGQETQYF | TGTGCCAGCAGTTTATTTGGCCCGGGCCAAGAGACCCAGTACTTC
NA | NA | TRBJ2-1 | TRBV9 | CASSVLQNEQFF | TGTGCCAGCAGCGTATTGCAGAATGAGCAGTTCTTC
NA | NA | TRBJ1-1 | TRBV18 | CASSLGGDMNTEAFF | TGTGCCAGCTCCCTCGGGGGGGATATGAACACTGAAGCTTTCTTT
NA | NA | TRBJ2-7 | TRBV11-3 | CASSLDTFSEQYF | TGTGCCAGCAGCTTAGACACTTTTTCGGAGCAGTACTTC
few | NA | TRBJ2-6 | TRBV4-2 | CASSQVGNPSSGANVLTF | TGTGCCAGCAGCCAAGTCGGGAATCCTTCCTCTGGGGCCAACGTCCTGACTTTC
few | NA | TRBJ1-6 | TRBV7-2 | CASSTWTNSPLHF | TGTGCCAGCAGCACCTGGACAAACTCACCCCTCCACTTT
NA | TRBD1 | TRBJ1-6 | TRBV11-2 | CASSPRQGNSPLHF | TGTGCCAGCAGCCCCCGACAGGGGAACTCACCCCTCCACTTT
NA | NA | TRBJ2-5 | TRBV6-5 | CASSYSSGSVGAQYF | TGTGCCAGCAGTTACTCGAGCGGGTCCGTTGGGGCCCAGTACTTC
NA | NA | TRBJ1-4 | TRBV6-1 | CASSERKGGAGEKLFF | TGTGCCAGCAGTGAACGGAAGGGGGGGGCAGGGGAAAAACTGTTTTTT
NA | NA | TRBJ2-6 | TRBV28 | CASSLGAVLSGANVLTF | TGTGCCAGCAGCTTGGGGGCCGTCCTCTCTGGGGCCAACGTCCTGACTTTC
many | NA | TRBJ1-1 | TRBV30 | CASQLEDTEAFF | TGTGCCTCCCAACTAGAGGACACTGAAGCTTTCTTT
NA | TRBD2 | TRBJ2-1 | TRBV28 | CASSPGTSGGKPQFF | TGTGCCAGCAGTCCCGGGACTAGCGGGGGTAAGCCCCAGTTCTTC
NA | NA | TRBJ2-2 | TRBV2 | CASSPEQVPRELFF | TGTGCCAGCAGCCCCGAACAGGTTCCCCGGGAGCTGTTTTTT
NA | NA | TRBJ1-5 | TRBV4-1 | CASSQEGGTQPQHF | TGCGCCAGCAGCCAAGAGGGGGGGACACAGCCCCAGCATTTT
few | TRBD2 | TRBJ2-5 | TRBV9 | CASSVAGGHQETQYF | TGTGCCAGCAGCGTAGCGGGGGGTCACCAAGAGACCCAGTACTTC
NA | TRBD2 | TRBJ2-1 | TRBV9 | CASSVGHGAGGRYEQFF | TGTGCCAGCAGCGTAGGTCATGGAGCGGGGGGGCGCTATGAGCAGTTCTTC
NA | NA | TRBJ2-6 | TRBV27 | CASSLGRTGANVLTF | TGTGCCAGCAGTTTAGGCCGAACCGGGGCCAACGTCCTGACTTTC
NA | NA | TRBJ2-1 | TRBV30 | CAWSVKQGGSYNEQFF | TGTGCCTGGAGTGTAAAACAGGGTGGCTCCTACAATGAGCAGTTCTTC
NA | TRBD2 | TRBJ2-3 | TRBV28 | CASTLASGGTDTQYF | TGTGCCAGCACTCTGGCTAGCGGGGGCACAGATACGCAGTATTTT
NA | TRBD1 | TRBJ2-3 | TRBV19 | CASSIETGGADTQYF | TGTGCCAGTAGTATAGAGACAGGGGGAGCAGATACGCAGTATTTT
NA | NA | TRBJ2-3 | TRBV7-9 | CASSSLPSTDTQYF | TGTGCCAGCAGCTCACTTCCTAGCACAGATACGCAGTATTTT
NA | TRBD1 | TRBJ2-2 | TRBV4-1 | CASSRRTGNTGELFF | TGCGCCAGCAGCCGTCGGACAGGGAACACCGGGGAGCTGTTTTTT
NA | NA | TRBJ2-7 | TRBV5-1 | CASSLVGGGQAYEQYF | TGCGCCAGCAGCTTGGTAGGCGGGGGACAGGCCTACGAGCAGTACTTC
NA | NA | TRBJ2-3 | TRBV12-5 | CASGLRATDTQYF | TGTGCTAGTGGTTTGAGAGCAACAGATACGCAGTATTTT
NA | TRBD1 | TRBJ2-2 | TRBV7-3 | CASSSGQGHGELFF | TGTGCCAGCAGCTCGGGACAGGGCCACGGGGAGCTGTTTTTT
NA | TRBD1 | TRBJ1-1 | TRBV29-1 | CSVGSGGWTEAFF | TGCAGCGTTGGTTCAGGGGGCTGGACTGAAGCTTTCTTT
NA | NA | TRBJ1-1 | TRBV6-6 | CASSYSETVNTEAFF | TGTGCCAGCAGTTACTCTGAGACAGTAAACACTGAAGCTTTCTTT
NA | NA | TRBJ2-6 | TRBV18 | CASSTGRIDLSGANVLTF | TGTGCCAGCTCAACCGGGAGAATAGACCTCTCTGGGGCCAACGTCCTGACTTTC
NA | NA | TRBJ2-1 | TRBV19 | CATNSPGVPYNEQFF | TGTGCCACCAATTCCCCAGGGGTACCCTACAATGAGCAGTTCTTC
NA | NA | TRBJ1-1 | TRBV6-5 | CASRPAGSAEAFF | TGTGCCAGCAGACCCGCGGGTTCAGCTGAAGCTTTCTTT
NA | NA | TRBJ1-2 | TRBV28 | CASSPLTAGPLGYTF | TGTGCCAGCAGTCCACTCACCGCGGGCCCGTTAGGCTACACCTTC
many | NA | TRBJ1-6 | TRBV28 | CASSLAQDYSPLHF | TGTGCCAGCAGCCTCGCGCAGGATTATTCACCCCTCCACTTT
NA | NA | TRBJ2-7 | TRBV7-2 | CASSLAPDSVYEQYF | TGTGCCAGCAGCTTAGCCCCGGACAGTGTCTACGAGCAGTACTTC
once | NA | TRBJ2-2 | TRBV18 | CASSPRVNTGELFF | TGTGCCAGCTCACCACGCGTGAACACCGGGGAGCTGTTTTTT
NA | NA | TRBJ2-3 | TRBV27 | CASSLALAGKEADTQYF | TGTGCCAGCAGTTTGGCCCTCGCGGGAAAGGAGGCAGATACGCAGTATTTT
NA | NA | TRBJ2-7 | TRBV6-1 | CASWQLYEQYF | TGTGCCAGCTGGCAGTTGTACGAGCAGTACTTC
NA | NA | TRBJ1-4 | TRBV2 | CASSSRPGRAEKLFF | TGTGCCAGCAGCTCACGACCCGGGCGGGCTGAAAAACTGTTTTTT
NA | NA | TRBJ2-7 | TRBV5-1 | CASSPGSEGAYEQYF | TGCGCCAGCAGCCCCGGGAGTGAGGGAGCCTACGAGCAGTACTTC
NA | TRBD1 | TRBJ1-3 | TRBV28 | CASRRQGAGGNTIYF | TGTGCCAGCAGGCGCCAGGGGGCGGGCGGAAACACCATATATTTT
few | TRBD2 | TRBJ2-3 | TRBV7-2 | CASSTIAGTSTDTQYF | TGTGCCAGCAGCACCATAGCGGGGACTTCCACAGATACGCAGTATTTT
once | TRBD1 | TRBJ1-6 | TRBV7-8 | CASSPRLRQGVDSPLHF | TGTGCCAGCAGCCCCCGATTGAGGCAGGGGGTTGATTCACCCCTCCACTTT
NA | NA | TRBJ1-4 | TRBV2 | CASSPQGQSNEKLFF | TGTGCCAGCAGTCCCCAAGGACAGAGCAATGAAAAACTGTTTTTT
few | TRBD1 | TRBJ1-1 | TRBV15 | CATSRDKGQGVAFF | TGTGCCACCAGCAGAGACAAGGGACAGGGTGTAGCTTTCTTT
NA | NA | TRBJ1-3 | TRBV11-3 | CASSLDRFSGNTIYF | TGTGCCAGCAGCTTAGATCGGTTTTCTGGAAACACCATATATTTT
NA | TRBD2 | TRBJ2-7 | TRBV7-3 | CASSFGTSGRSTYEQYF | TGTGCCAGCAGCTTCGGGACTAGCGGGCGGTCAACTTACGAGCAGTACTTC
many | NA | TRBJ2-1 | TRBV7-2 | CASSLKAGTYNEQFF | TGTGCCAGCAGCTTAAAAGCGGGGACATACAATGAGCAGTTCTTC
NA | TRBD2 | TRBJ2-3 | TRBV29-1 | CSVVRLAGITDTQYF | TGCAGCGTTGTACGACTAGCGGGGATCACAGATACGCAGTATTTT
NA | TRBD1 | TRBJ2-1 | TRBV9 | CASSVRDSPYNEQFF | TGTGCCAGCAGCGTTCGGGACAGTCCCTACAATGAGCAGTTCTTC
many | NA | TRBJ2-7 | TRBV28 | CASSLGGHHSYEQYF | TGTGCCAGCAGTTTGGGGGGTCATCACTCCTACGAGCAGTACTTC
NA | NA | TRBJ2-7 | TRBV25-1 | CASSEYSLGRPYEQYF | TGTGCCAGCAGTGAATATAGTTTGGGCAGGCCCTACGAGCAGTACTTC